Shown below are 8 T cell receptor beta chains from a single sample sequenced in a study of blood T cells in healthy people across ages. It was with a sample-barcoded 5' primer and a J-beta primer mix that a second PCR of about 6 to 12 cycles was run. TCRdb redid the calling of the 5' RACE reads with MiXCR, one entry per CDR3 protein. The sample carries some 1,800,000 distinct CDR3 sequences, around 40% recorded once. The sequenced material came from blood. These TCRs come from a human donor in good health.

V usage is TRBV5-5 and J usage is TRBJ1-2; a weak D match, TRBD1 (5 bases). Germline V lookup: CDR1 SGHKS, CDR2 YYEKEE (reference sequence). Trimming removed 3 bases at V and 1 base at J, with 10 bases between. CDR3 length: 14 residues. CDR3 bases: TGTGCCAGCAGCTCACCAGGGAATAACTATGGCTACACCTTC. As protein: CASSSPGNNYGYTF.

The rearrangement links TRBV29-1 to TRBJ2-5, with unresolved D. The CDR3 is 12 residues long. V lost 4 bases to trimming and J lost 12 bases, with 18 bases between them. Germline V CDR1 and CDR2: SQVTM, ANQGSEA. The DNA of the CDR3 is TGCAGCGTTGCAAAGGGTCCGGGTGGGGAGTACTTC. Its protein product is CSVAKGPGGEYF.

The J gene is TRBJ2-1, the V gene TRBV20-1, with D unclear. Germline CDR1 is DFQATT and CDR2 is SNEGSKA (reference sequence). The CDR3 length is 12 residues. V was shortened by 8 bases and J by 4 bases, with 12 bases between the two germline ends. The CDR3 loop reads CSPRAGYNEQFF. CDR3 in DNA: TGCAGTCCAAGGGCAGGTTACAATGAGCAGTTCTTC.

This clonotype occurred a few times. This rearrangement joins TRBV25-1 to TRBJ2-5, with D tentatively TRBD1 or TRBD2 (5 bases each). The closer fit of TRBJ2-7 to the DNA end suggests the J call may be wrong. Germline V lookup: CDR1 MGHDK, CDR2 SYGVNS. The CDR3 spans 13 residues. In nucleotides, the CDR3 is TGTGCCAGCAGTGAATGGGGGAAGCACGAGCAGTACTTC. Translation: CASSEWGKHEQYF.

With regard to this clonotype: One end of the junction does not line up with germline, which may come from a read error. DNA of the CDR3: TGTGCCGGCAGCTTAGGTTCTTCCTACGAGCAGTACTTC. Its translation: CAGSLGSSYEQYF. The chain joins TRBV7-6 to TRBJ2-7, with D uncertain. Germline-derived CDR1 and CDR2 are SGHVS and FNYEAQ. The CDR3 has 13 amino acids.

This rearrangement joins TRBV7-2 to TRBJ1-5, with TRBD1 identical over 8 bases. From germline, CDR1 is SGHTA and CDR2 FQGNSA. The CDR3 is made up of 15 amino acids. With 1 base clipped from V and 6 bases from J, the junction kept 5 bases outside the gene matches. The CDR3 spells CASSLGQGAVQPQHF. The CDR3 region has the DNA TGTGCCAGCAGCTTAGGGCAGGGGGCAGTTCAGCCCCAGCATTTT.

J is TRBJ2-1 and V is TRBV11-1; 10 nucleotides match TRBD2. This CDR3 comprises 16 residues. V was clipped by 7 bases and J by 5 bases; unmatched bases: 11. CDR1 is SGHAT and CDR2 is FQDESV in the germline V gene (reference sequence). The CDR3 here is CASTRTSGRANNEQFF. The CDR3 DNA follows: TGTGCCAGCACCCGAACCAGCGGGAGGGCCAACAATGAGCAGTTCTTC.

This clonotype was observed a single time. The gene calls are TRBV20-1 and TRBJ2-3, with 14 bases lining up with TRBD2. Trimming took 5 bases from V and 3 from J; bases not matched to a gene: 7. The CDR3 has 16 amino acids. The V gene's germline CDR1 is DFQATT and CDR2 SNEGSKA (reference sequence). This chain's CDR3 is CSALTSGGARTDTQYF. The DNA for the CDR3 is TGCAGTGCTTTGACTAGCGGGGGGGCCCGAACAGATACGCAGTATTTT.